These 23 T cell receptor beta chains originate from one sample sequenced in a study of shared T cell receptors in the human thymus. Clones were read by immunoSEQ multiplex PCR, and TCRdb kept only the in-frame ones, dropping some. The sample holds hundreds of thousands of clones, around 85% seen once. The same data also went into a second study, on human thymus T cells.

The sequenced material came from thymocytes. The receptors stem from a girl younger than two with a congenital heart defect.

J is TRBJ1-1 and V is TRBV13; tentatively, D is TRBD1 (6 bases). Germline assignment: CDR1 PRHDT and CDR2 FYEKMQ (reference sequence). Trimming removed 7 bases from V and 7 bases from J, with 31 bases in between. This CDR3 region has 18 residues. The CDR3 nucleotides read TGTGCCAGCACCACAAGAGACGGTCCTAAACAGGGTATAGGTGAAGCTTTCTTT. This encodes CASTTRDGPKQGIGEAFF.

The chain recombines TRBV11-2 with TRBJ2-7; D uncertain. This CDR3 has 15 amino acids. Trimming shortened V by 2 bases and J by 0 bases, and 11 bases separated the two germline ends. The germline gives CDR1 SGHAT, CDR2 FQNNGV. The CDR3 sequence: CASSLCAGPSYEQYF. The CDR3 DNA sequence: TGTGCCAGCAGCTTATGCGCAGGTCCCTCCTACGAGCAGTACTTC. The full variable domain, in which reference TRBV11-2 and TRBJ2-7 provide the parts outside the CDR3, is EAGVAQSPRYKIIEKRQSVAFWCNPISGHATLYWYQQILGQGPKLLIQFQNNGVVDDSQLPKDRFSAERLKGVDSTLKIQPAKLEDSAVYLCASSLCAGPSYEQYFGPGTRLTVT.

The chain carries TRBV5-1 and TRBJ2-1; D remains unclear. The germline gives CDR1 SGHRS, CDR2 YFSETQ. V was clipped by 4 bases and J by 6 bases, with 20 bases between them. The CDR3 length is 16 residues. In DNA, the CDR3 is TGCGCCAGCAGCCTTAGAGACATTTCCCTAACCAATGAGCAGTTCTTC. This codes for CASSLRDISLTNEQFF. The full variable domain, its missing parts supplied by reference TRBV5-1 and TRBJ2-1, is KAGVTQTPRYLIKTRGQQVTLSCSPISGHRSVSWYQQTPGQGLQFLFEYFSETQRNKGNFPGRFSGRQFSNSRSEMNVSTLELGDSALYLCASSLRDISLTNEQFFGPGTRLTVL.

V is TRBV5-5 and J is TRBJ1-4; D ambiguous. Germline-derived CDR1 and CDR2 are SGHKS and YYEKEE (reference sequence). V was trimmed by 2 bases and J by 7 bases, leaving 15 bases between them. The CDR3 extends over 15 amino acids. The CDR3 coding sequence is TGTGCCAGCAGCTTCATACCGGTTACCTCTGAAAAACTGTTTTTT. Residues: CASSFIPVTSEKLFF.

The rearrangement joins TRBV6-6 to TRBJ1-5; TRBD1 matches at 10 bases. Germline V CDR1 and CDR2: MNHNY, SVGAGI (reference sequence). The CDR3 loop spans 15 amino acids. V lost 5 bases and J lost 9; bases outside the gene matches: 10. DNA of the CDR3: TGTGCCAGCAGTCACGGGACAGGGGATCCCCCGCCCCAGCATTTT. It encodes CASSHGTGDPPPQHF.

The chain has TRBV7-2 and TRBJ1-5; unclear D gene. The germline CDR1 and CDR2 sequences are SGHTA and FQGNSA. The V and J ends lost 5 bases and 2 bases respectively, with 25 bases between them. This CDR3 comprises 19 residues. The CDR3 nucleotides are TGTGCCAGCAGCCCGAAACCCCGGGAGGGCGAGAGGGGCAATCAGCCCCAGCATTTT. It specifies CASSPKPREGERGNQPQHF. Complete variable domain (other parts from reference TRBV7-2 and TRBJ1-5): GAGVSQSPSNKVTEKGKDVELRCDPISGHTALYWYRQSLGQGLEFLIYFQGNSAPDKSGLPSDRFSAERTGGSVSTLTIQRTQQEDSAVYLCASSPKPREGERGNQPQHFGDGTRLSIL.

The chain is built from TRBV28 and TRBJ1-5; D remains unclear. Germline V lookup: CDR1 MDHEN, CDR2 SYDVKM. V lost 2 bases and J lost 0, with 17 bases in between. This CDR3 has 18 residues. The CDR3 spells CASSLVGRLFRSNQPQHF. The DNA of the CDR3 is TGTGCCAGCAGTTTAGTCGGGAGGCTGTTTCGTAGCAATCAGCCCCAGCATTTT.

With regard to this clone: The CDR3 ends on some other residue instead of the conserved phenylalanine or tryptophan, so this is likely a read error. This chain uses TRBV18 with TRBJ1-2; no definite D call. CDR3 length: 14 amino acids. V lost 1 base and J lost 8, with 14 bases in between. CDR1 is KGHSH, CDR2 LQKENI, per germline. The CDR3 DNA follows: TGTGCCAGCTCACCACGGTTCAGGACGCGGGGCTACACCCTC. Translation gives CASSPRFRTRGYTL.

The chain has TRBV14 and TRBJ1-2; 7 nucleotides match TRBD1. Looked up from germline, CDR1 is SGHDN and CDR2 is FVKESK. The J segment lost 4 bases and the V segment lost 0 bases, leaving 11 bases of the junction unmatched. The CDR3 totals 17 residues. The DNA of the CDR3 is TGTGCCAGCAGCCAAGAACTTCGGGACAGAACCCTCTATGGCTACACCTTC. It is translated as CASSQELRDRTLYGYTF.

The J gene is TRBJ2-3, the V gene TRBV5-1; a possible D gene is TRBD2 (7 bases). Trimming removed 4 bases at V and 2 bases at J, with 17 bases between. The CDR3 has 16 residues. Germline CDR1 is SGHRS and CDR2 is YFSETQ. As DNA, the CDR3 is TGCGCCAGCAGCAACCGGGGGGCTTACATCACAGATACGCAGTATTTT. Translating it yields CASSNRGAYITDTQYF. The variable domain in full, with the rest retrieved from reference TRBV5-1 and TRBJ2-3, is KAGVTQTPRYLIKTRGQQVTLSCSPISGHRSVSWYQQTPGQGLQFLFEYFSETQRNKGNFPGRFSGRQFSNSRSEMNVSTLELGDSALYLCASSNRGAYITDTQYFGPGTRLTVL.

The chain combines TRBV27 with TRBJ1-6; TRBD1 is a possible D gene (5 bases). Germline V gene lookup returns CDR1 MNHEY and CDR2 SMNVEV (reference sequence). The CDR3 covers 15 residues. Trimming took off 2 bases at V and 9 bases at J, with 14 bases between the two ends. The CDR3 reads CASSLRGVGGSPLHF. The CDR3 nucleotides are TGTGCCAGCAGTTTACGGGGAGTCGGGGGTTCACCCCTCCACTTT.

This sequence joins TRBV19 and TRBJ2-1, with D perhaps matching TRBD2 (5 bases). Per germline, CDR1 LNHDA and CDR2 SQIVND (reference sequence). The CDR3 has 14 residues. V lost 9 bases, J lost 9 bases, and 21 bases lay in between. The CDR3 bases are TGTGCCAGCAAACTACTAGATGCGTGTTGTGAGCAGTTCTTC. As protein: CASKLLDACCEQFF.

The chain has TRBV5-1 and TRBJ1-1, with no clear D. V lost 0 bases, J lost 8 bases, and 17 bases lay in between. From germline, CDR1 is SGHRS and CDR2 YFSETQ. The CDR3 runs to 15 residues. The CDR3 nucleotides read TGCGCCAGCAGCTTGGTGGAGCCGCCTCACGGAGAAGCTTTCTTT. This translates into CASSLVEPPHGEAFF.

The V gene is TRBV5-1, the J gene TRBJ1-1; the D gene is possibly TRBD1 (6 bases). The CDR3 loop spans 17 amino acids. Trimming took 1 base from V and 1 from J, leaving 17 bases between them. Germline V gene lookup returns CDR1 SGHRS and CDR2 YFSETQ. CDR3 in DNA: TGCGCCAGCAGCTTGAACTGGGGGCTGCCTGGGAACACTGAAGCTTTCTTT. It yields the protein CASSLNWGLPGNTEAFF.

The rearrangement joins TRBV15 to TRBJ2-5, with 7 bases matching TRBD1. The CDR3 length is 16 residues. Germline V gene data show CDR1 as LNHNV and CDR2 as YYDKDF (reference sequence). The V and J ends lost 1 base and 2 bases, in that order; junction bases with no gene match: 7. The CDR3 DNA follows: TGTGCCACCAGCAGAGTAAATGGGACAGCACAAGAGACCCAGTACTTC. It encodes CATSRVNGTAQETQYF.

The chain recombines TRBV5-1 with TRBJ2-1; 9 bases are a match to TRBD2. The CDR3 has 16 residues. The germline gives CDR1 SGHRS, CDR2 YFSETQ. J lost 7 bases, V lost 0 bases, and 8 bases had no gene match. This CDR3 reads CASSLAGGGGRNEQFF. The CDR3 DNA reads TGCGCCAGCAGCTTGGCCGGCGGGGGGGGCAGAAATGAGCAGTTCTTC.

The chain carries TRBV5-1 and TRBJ2-6; D perhaps matches TRBD1 (6 bases). The V and J ends lost 4 bases and 0 bases respectively, with 17 bases between them. CDR3 length equals 18 residues. Germline V gene data show CDR1 as SGHRS and CDR2 as YFSETQ. CDR3 nucleotides: TGCGCCAGCAGCCTGAACCCGACAGGCAGCTCTGGGGCCAACGTCCTGACTTTC. Its translation: CASSLNPTGSSGANVLTF.

The table lists this clone with a count of one. J is TRBJ1-4 and V is TRBV6-5, with a weak D call TRBD1 (5 bases). From germline, CDR1 is MNHEY and CDR2 SVGAGI. Trimming removed 6 bases at V and 7 bases at J, with 15 bases between. CDR3 length equals 14 residues. CDR3 region: CASSRTRVGEKLFF. CDR3 sequence (DNA): TGTGCCAGCAGCCGAACCAGGGTTGGTGAAAAACTGTTTTTT.

The chain links TRBV19 to TRBJ2-7; 8 bases map to TRBD1. This CDR3 region has 15 residues. Germline CDR1 LNHDA, CDR2 SQIVND (reference sequence). V dropped 5 bases and J dropped 0; count of bases not matched to a gene: 6. DNA of the CDR3: TGTGCCAGTAGTCCGGACAGGGACCACTCCTACGAGCAGTACTTC. The encoded protein is CASSPDRDHSYEQYF.

V usage is TRBV18 and J usage is TRBJ2-7; 8 nucleotides agree with TRBD1. Germline V CDR1 and CDR2: KGHSH, LQKENI. V was pared by 6 bases and J by 4 bases, with 20 bases of the junction left unmatched. The CDR3 has 18 residues. The CDR3 is CASSAPDRVVLGRYEQYF. As DNA, the CDR3 is TGTGCCAGCTCTGCCCCGGACAGGGTGGTGTTAGGGCGGTACGAGCAGTACTTC.

V and J are TRBV30 and TRBJ2-4; 8 bases fit TRBD1. The CDR3 runs 14 residues. Germline CDR1 is GTSNPN and CDR2 is SVGIG (reference sequence). V trimming: 6 bases; J trimming: 5 bases; junction bases outside the gene matches: 9. The CDR3 spells CACSGAQGENIQYF. The CDR3, as DNA: TGTGCCTGCTCTGGGGCACAGGGGGAAAACATTCAGTACTTC.

This clone was detected a few times. V usage is TRBV18 and J usage is TRBJ1-4; 10 bases map to TRBD1. The CDR3 extends over 18 amino acids. V was pared by 6 bases and J by 0 bases, with 10 bases of the junction left unmatched. CDR1 and CDR2 from the germline V gene are KGHSH and LQKENI. The CDR3 protein is CASSRPGQGFATNEKLFF. CDR3 DNA: TGTGCCAGCTCTCGACCGGGACAGGGGTTTGCAACTAATGAAAAACTGTTTTTT.

The DNA for the CDR3 is TGTGCCAGCAGCGATCACCTAACCGGGACAGGGGGAATTCGGAACACTGAAGCTTTCTTT. It translates to CASSDHLTGTGGIRNTEAFF. The V call is TRBV5-4, the J call TRBJ1-1, with TRBD1 matching 11 bases. Trimming cost V 4 bases and J 1 base; bases outside gene matches: 18. In germline, CDR1 is SGHNT, CDR2 YYREEE (reference sequence). The CDR3 contains 20 residues.